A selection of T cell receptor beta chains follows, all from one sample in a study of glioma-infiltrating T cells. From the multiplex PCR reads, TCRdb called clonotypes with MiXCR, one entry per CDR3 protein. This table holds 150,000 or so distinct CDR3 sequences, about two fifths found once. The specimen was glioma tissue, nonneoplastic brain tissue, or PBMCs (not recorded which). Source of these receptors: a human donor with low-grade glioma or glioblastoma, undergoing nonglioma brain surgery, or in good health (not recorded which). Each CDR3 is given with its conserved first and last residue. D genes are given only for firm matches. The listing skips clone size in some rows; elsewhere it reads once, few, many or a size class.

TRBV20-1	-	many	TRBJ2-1	TGCAGTGCGGGTCGGGGATATTACAATGAGCAGTTCTTC	CSAGRGYYNEQFF
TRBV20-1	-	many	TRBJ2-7	TGCAGTGCTGCAGGAACTTACGAGCAGTACTTC	CSAAGTYEQYF
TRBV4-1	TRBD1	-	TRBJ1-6	TGCGCCAGCAGCCAAGATAGGGGGCAGCCGTCCCTCCACTTT	CASSQDRGQPSLHF
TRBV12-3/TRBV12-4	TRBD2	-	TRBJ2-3	TGTGCCAGCAGTTCCGGACTAGTGGGAGTCACAGATACGCAGTATTTT	CASSSGLVGVTDTQYF
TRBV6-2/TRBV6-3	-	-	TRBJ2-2	TGTGCCAGCAGTTACTCCCTAGACGGCGCGAACACCGGGGAGCTGTTTTTT	CASSYSLDGANTGELFF
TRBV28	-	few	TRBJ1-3	TGTGCCAGCAGAAGAAATAGGGGACTTGGAAACACCATATATTTT	CASRRNRGLGNTIYF
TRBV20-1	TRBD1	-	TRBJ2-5	TGCAGTACCAGGACAGGGGGCTACCAAGAGACCCAGTACTTC	CSTRTGGYQETQYF
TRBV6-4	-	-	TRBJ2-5	TGTGCCAGCATGGGTAATAAAGAGACCCAGTACTTC	CASMGNKETQYF
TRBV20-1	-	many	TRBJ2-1	TGCAGTGCTGACAGCTCCTACAATGAGCAGTTCTTC	CSADSSYNEQFF
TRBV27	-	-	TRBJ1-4	TGTGCCAGCAGTTTACGAGGGAATAATGAAAAACTGTTTTTT	CASSLRGNNEKLFF
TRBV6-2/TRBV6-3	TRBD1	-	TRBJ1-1	TGTGCCAGCAGAATACAGGGGTTCACTGAAGCTTTCTTT	CASRIQGFTEAFF
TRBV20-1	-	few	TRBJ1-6	TGCAGTGCTAGGTATAGAGATAATTCACCCCTCCACTTT	CSARYRDNSPLHF
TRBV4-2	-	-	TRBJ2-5	TGTGCCAGCAGCCAAGATCTCCAAGCGCCAGGGTTCGTTGAGACCCAGTACTTC	CASSQDLQAPGFVETQYF
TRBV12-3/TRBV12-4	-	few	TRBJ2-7	TGTGCCAGCAGTCTAGCAGTCGAGCAGTACTTC	CASSLAVEQYF
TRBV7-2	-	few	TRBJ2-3	TGTGCCAGCAGCGAACTACCGGGAGATACGCAGTATTTT	CASSELPGDTQYF
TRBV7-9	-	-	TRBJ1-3	TGTGCCAGCAGCTTGGGGGAAAACACCATATATTTT	CASSLGENTIYF
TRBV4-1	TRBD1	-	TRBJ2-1	TGCGCCAGCAGCAAGGGACAGTTGGGGAATGAGCAGTTCTTC	CASSKGQLGNEQFF
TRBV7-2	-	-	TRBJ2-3	TGTGCCAGTTCCGGCTGGGAGACAGATACGCAGTATTTT	CASSGWETDTQYF
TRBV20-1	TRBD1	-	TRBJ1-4	TGCAGTGCTAGGACAGGGGGCCTTGAAAAACTGTTTTTT	CSARTGGLEKLFF
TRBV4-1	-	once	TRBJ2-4	TGCGCCAGCAGCCAAGATCGCTCCCACCCAGCCAAAAACATTCAGTACTTC	CASSQDRSHPAKNIQYF
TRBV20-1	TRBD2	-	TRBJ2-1	TGCAGTGCTAGAGATCCCCGGGGGGGCTCCTACAATGAGCAGTTCTTC	CSARDPRGGSYNEQFF
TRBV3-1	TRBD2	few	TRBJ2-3	TGTGCCAGCAGCCCATTAGCGGGGATGGATACGCAGTATTTT	CASSPLAGMDTQYF
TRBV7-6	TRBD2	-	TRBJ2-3	TGTGCCAGCAGCTTTGGTTTCGGGGGGGCAGATACGCAGTATTTT	CASSFGFGGADTQYF
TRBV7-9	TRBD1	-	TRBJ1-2	TGTGCCAGCAGCCAAGGGACAGTCGGCGGCTACACCTTC	CASSQGTVGGYTF
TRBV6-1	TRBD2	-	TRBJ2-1	TGTGCCAGCAGTGATGTAGCGGGGTCCTCCTACAATGAGCAGTTCTTC	CASSDVAGSSYNEQFF
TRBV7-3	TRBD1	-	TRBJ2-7	TGTGCCAGCAGCCAGGGACAGGGGTTGGAGTACTTC	CASSQGQGLEYF
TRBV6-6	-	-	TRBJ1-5	TGTGCCAGCAGCCGATTAGACGGGATAAATCAGCCCCAGCATTTT	CASSRLDGINQPQHF
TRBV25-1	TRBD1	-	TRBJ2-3	TGTGCCGGCAGTGGGACAGGGGGAAACACAGATACGCAGTATTTT	CAGSGTGGNTDTQYF
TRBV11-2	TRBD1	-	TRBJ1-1	TGTGCCAGCAGCGGGAGGTGGACAGGCGTGAACACTGAAGCTTTCTTT	CASSGRWTGVNTEAFF
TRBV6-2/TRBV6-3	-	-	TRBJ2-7	TGTGCTTGTCCAGGCCCACGGTCCTACGAGCAGTACTTC	CACPGPRSYEQYF
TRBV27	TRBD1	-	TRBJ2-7	TGTGCCAGCAGTTTATCGACAGGGCCCCAATACGAGCAGTACTTC	CASSLSTGPQYEQYF
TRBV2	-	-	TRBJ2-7	TGTGCCAGCAGTGAGCTATGGACTGGGCGTTTTCGTCAGTACTTC	CASSELWTGRFRQYF
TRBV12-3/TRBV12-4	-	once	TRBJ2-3	TGTGCCAGCCACAGGGCTGCCACAGATACGCAGTATTTT	CASHRAATDTQYF
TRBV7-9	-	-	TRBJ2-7	TGTGCCAGCAGACAAGCAGATAACTACGAGCAGTACTTC	CASRQADNYEQYF
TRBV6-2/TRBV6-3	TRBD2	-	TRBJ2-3	TGTGCCAGCAGCGCTACTAGCGGCAGCACAGATACGCAGTATTTT	CASSATSGSTDTQYF
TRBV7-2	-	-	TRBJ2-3	TGTGCCAGCAGCTTAGCGGGAGGCCGTGATGCGCAGTATTTT	CASSLAGGRDAQYF
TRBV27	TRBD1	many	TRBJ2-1	TGTGCCAGCAGTGGCGGACAGGACAATGAGCAGTTCTTC	CASSGGQDNEQFF
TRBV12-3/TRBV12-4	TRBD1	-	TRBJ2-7	TGTGCCAGCAGCGCCGGGACAGGGGTTGTCTACGAGCAGTACTTC	CASSAGTGVVYEQYF
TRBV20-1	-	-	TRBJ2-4	TGCAGTTCGACAGGACACAGAGGCAAAAACATTCAGTACTTC	CSSTGHRGKNIQYF
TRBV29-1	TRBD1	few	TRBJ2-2	TGCAGCGTCGGGGGGACAGGGAGCACCGGGGAGCTGTTTTTT	CSVGGTGSTGELFF
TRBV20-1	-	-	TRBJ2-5	TGCAGTGCTAGAGATCATTCGGACAGCCTTCAAGAGACCCACTACTTC	CSARDHSDSLQETHYF
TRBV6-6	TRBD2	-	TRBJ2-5	TGTGCCAGCAGCCCGACTAGCGGGACAGAGACCCAGTACTTC	CASSPTSGTETQYF
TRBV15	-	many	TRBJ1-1	TGTGCCACCAGCAGAGGGGGTGACACTGAAGCTTTCTTT	CATSRGGDTEAFF
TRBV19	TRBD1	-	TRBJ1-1	TGTGCCAGTAGCATGGGGACAGGCGGACACACTGAAGCTTTCTTT	CASSMGTGGHTEAFF
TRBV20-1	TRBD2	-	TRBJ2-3	TGCAGTGGGGGACTAGCGGAACCCAGGGGCACAGATACGCAGTATTTT	CSGGLAEPRGTDTQYF
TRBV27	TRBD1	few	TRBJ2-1	TGTGCCAGCAGTCGCTGGGACAGGGGGGCTGAGCAGTTCTTC	CASSRWDRGAEQFF
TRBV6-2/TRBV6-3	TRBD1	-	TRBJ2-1	TGTGCCAGCAGTTCTTACAGGGGGTCGACCTACAATGAGCAGTTCTTC	CASSSYRGSTYNEQFF
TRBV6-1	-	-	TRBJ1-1	TGTGCCAGCAGTGAATGGAACACTGAAGCTTTCTTT	CASSEWNTEAFF
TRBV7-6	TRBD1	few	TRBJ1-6	TGTGCCAGCAGCTTAGGGTCCGGACAGGGTAATTCACCCCTCCACTTT	CASSLGSGQGNSPLHF
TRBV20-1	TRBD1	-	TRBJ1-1	TGCAGTGCTAGACCAACAGGGGTTTTGAACACTGAAGCTTTCTTT	CSARPTGVLNTEAFF